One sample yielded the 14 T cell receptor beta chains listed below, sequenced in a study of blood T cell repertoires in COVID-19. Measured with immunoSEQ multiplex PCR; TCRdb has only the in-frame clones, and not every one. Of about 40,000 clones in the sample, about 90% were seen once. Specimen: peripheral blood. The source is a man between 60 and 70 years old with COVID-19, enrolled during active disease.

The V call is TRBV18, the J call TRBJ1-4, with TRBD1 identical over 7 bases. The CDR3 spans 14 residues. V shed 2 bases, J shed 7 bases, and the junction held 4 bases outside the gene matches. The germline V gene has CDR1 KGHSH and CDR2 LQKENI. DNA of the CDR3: TGTGCCAGCTCACCAGACCCAGGGGGTGAAAAACTGTTTTTT. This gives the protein CASSPDPGGEKLFF.

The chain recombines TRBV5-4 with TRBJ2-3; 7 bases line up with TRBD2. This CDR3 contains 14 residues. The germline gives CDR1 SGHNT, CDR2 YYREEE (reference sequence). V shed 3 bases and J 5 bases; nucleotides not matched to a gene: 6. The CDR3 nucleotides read TGTGCCAGCAGCTCGGGCGGGAGTCTAGATACGCAGTATTTT. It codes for CASSSGGSLDTQYF.

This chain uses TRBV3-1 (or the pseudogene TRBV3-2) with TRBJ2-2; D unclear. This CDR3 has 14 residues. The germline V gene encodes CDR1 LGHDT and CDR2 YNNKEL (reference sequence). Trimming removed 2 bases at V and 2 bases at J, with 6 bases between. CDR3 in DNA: TGTGCCAGCAGCCAAAATTCTAACACCGGGGAGCTGTTTTTT. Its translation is CASSQNSNTGELFF.

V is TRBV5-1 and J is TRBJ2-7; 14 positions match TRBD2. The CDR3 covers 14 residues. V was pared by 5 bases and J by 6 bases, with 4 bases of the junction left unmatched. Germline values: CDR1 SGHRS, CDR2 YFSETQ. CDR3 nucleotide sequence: TGCGCCAGCAGTACCGGACTAGCGGGAGGCGAGCAGTACTTC. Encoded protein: CASSTGLAGGEQYF.

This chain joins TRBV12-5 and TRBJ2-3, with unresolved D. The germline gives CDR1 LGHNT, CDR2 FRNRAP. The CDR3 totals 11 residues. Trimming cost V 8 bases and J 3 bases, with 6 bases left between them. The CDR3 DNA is TGTGCTAGTTCGAGGACAGATACGCAGTATTTT. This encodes CASSRTDTQYF.

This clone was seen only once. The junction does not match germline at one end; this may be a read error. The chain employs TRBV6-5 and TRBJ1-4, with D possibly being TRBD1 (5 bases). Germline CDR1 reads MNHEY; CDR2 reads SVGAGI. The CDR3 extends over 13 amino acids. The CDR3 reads CAGRVRANEKLFF. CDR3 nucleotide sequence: TGTGCCGGCAGGGTCAGGGCTAATGAAAAACTGTTTTTT.

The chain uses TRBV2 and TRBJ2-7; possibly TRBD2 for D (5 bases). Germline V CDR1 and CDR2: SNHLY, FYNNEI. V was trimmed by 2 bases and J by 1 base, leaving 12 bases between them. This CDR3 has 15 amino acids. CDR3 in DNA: TGTGCCAGCAGTGAAACGGGGAGCCTTTCCTACGAGCAGTACTTC. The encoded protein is CASSETGSLSYEQYF.

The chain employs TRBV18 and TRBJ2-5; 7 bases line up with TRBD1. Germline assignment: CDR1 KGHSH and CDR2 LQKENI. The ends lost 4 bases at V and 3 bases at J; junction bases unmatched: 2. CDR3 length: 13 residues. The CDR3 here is CASSLGTEETQYF. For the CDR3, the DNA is TGTGCCAGCTCACTGGGGACAGAAGAGACCCAGTACTTC.

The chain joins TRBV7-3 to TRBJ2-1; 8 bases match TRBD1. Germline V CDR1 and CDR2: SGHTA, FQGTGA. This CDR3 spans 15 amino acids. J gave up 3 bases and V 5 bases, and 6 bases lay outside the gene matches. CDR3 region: CASSDRDRNYNEQFF. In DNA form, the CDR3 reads TGTGCCAGCAGCGACCGGGACAGGAACTACAATGAGCAGTTCTTC.

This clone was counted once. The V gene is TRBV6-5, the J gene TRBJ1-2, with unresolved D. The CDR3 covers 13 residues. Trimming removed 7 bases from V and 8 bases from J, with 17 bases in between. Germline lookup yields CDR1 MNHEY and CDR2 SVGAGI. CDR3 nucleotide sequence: TGTGCCAGCACCAACGGAGCCTCCGGGGGCTACACCTTC. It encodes CASTNGASGGYTF.

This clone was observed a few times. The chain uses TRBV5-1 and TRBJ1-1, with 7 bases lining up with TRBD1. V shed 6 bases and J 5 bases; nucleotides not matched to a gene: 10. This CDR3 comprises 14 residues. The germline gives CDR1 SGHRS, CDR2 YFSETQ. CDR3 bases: TGCGCCAGCAAGCTTGAGGAGGGGGCGACTGAAGCTTTCTTT. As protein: CASKLEEGATEAFF. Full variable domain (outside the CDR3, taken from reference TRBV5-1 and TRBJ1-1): KAGVTQTPRYLIKTRGQQVTLSCSPISGHRSVSWYQQTPGQGLQFLFEYFSETQRNKGNFPGRFSGRQFSNSRSEMNVSTLELGDSALYLCASKLEEGATEAFFGQGTRLTVV.

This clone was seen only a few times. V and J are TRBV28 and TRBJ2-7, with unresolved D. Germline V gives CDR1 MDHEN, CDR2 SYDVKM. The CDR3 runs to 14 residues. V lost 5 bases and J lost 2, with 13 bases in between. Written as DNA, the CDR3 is TGTGCCAGCAGTCCCCTTGGGCCCACCTACGAGCAGTACTTC. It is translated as CASSPLGPTYEQYF.

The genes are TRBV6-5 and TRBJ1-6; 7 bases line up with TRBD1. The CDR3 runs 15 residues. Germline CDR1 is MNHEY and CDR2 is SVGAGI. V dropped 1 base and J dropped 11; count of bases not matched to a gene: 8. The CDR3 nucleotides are TGTGCCAGCAGTTACTATCCAGGGGGAAGGACACCCCTCCACTTT. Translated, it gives CASSYYPGGRTPLHF.

In DNA, the CDR3 is TGTGCCAGCAGCCAGACAGATGAAAAACTGTTTTTT. It encodes CASSQTDEKLFF. V is TRBV4-2 and J is TRBJ1-4; a possible D gene is TRBD1 (5 bases). Germline CDR1 is LGHNA and CDR2 is YNFKEQ. V shed 3 bases and J shed 6 bases, with 5 bases lying between them. The CDR3 runs to 12 residues.